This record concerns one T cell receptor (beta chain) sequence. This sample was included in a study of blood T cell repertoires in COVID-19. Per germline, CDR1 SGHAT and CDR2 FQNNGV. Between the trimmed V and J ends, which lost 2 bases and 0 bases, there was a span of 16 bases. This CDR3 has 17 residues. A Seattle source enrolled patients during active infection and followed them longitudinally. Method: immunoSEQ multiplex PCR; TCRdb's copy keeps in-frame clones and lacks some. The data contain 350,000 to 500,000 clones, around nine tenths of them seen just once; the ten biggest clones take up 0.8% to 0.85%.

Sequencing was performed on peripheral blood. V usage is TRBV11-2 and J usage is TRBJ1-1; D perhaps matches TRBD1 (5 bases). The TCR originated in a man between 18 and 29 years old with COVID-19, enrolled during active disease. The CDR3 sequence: CASSLSLGRAMNTEAFF. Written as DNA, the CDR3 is TGTGCCAGCAGCTTAAGTTTGGGCAGGGCTATGAACACTGAAGCTTTCTTT.